Detailed here is one TCR beta chain. This record belongs to a study of blood T cell repertoires in COVID-19. Overall study: There were acute and convalescent COVID-19 samples, and they came from the United States, Italy and Spain. T cells, B-cell-depleted T cells, or PBMCs provided the cDNA or gDNA that served as material.

Original processing methods: Cell counts per sample came from amplifying reference gene primers. Method: immunoSEQ multiplex PCR; TCRdb's copy keeps in-frame clones and lacks some. That table supplies the V and J calls and clone size; D and trimming were determined from the DNA. The sample carries under 300,000 clones, about 85% recorded once. There are 12 residues in the CDR3. The germline V gene has CDR1 KGHDR and CDR2 SFDVKD. With 6 bases removed from V and 6 bases from J, the gap between germline ends came to 10 bases. This chain uses TRBV24-1 with TRBJ1-1; D not resolved. The sample taken for sequencing was peripheral blood. This TCR came from a man younger than 35 with active or convalescent COVID-19. The CDR3 region is CATSTETAEAFF. In DNA, the CDR3 is TGTGCCACCAGTACGGAGACGGCTGAAGCTTTCTTT.